The 16 T cell receptor beta chains below all came from one sample that was sequenced in a study of blood T cell repertoires in COVID-19. Profiling relied on immunoSEQ multiplex PCR, and the TCRdb table lists in-frame clones only, not all of them. In the table there are roughly 260,000 clones, approximately 90% of which are singletons. Specimen: PBMCs or T cells enriched from blood (not recorded which). The source is a woman in her twenties or thirties with acute COVID-19.

V and J are TRBV5-1 and TRBJ1-3; D gene ambiguous. The CDR3 has 16 residues. CDR1 is SGHRS and CDR2 is YFSETQ in the germline V gene. The V end was cut by 0 bases, the J end by 0 bases, with 10 bases between. As DNA, the CDR3 is TGCGCCAGCAGCTTGGGCCTAGAGGGCTCTGGAAACACCATATATTTT. Encoded protein: CASSLGLEGSGNTIYF.

V usage is TRBV4-3 and J usage is TRBJ2-1, with D tentatively TRBD2 (6 bases). Germline loops: CDR1 LGHNA, CDR2 YSLEER. The CDR3 is 15 amino acids. V lost 5 bases and J lost 1, with 12 bases in between. This CDR3 is CASSYPGGSYNEQFF. CDR3 bases: TGCGCCAGCAGCTACCCCGGAGGGTCCTACAATGAGCAGTTCTTC.

This clone was counted once. The V call is TRBV27, the J call TRBJ2-1; 10 positions agree with TRBD1. This CDR3 is 16 amino acids long. Germline CDR1 MNHEY, CDR2 SMNVEV (reference sequence). V was clipped by 2 bases and J by 6 bases; unmatched bases: 7. The CDR3 loop reads CASSLTGDRGRNEQFF. The CDR3, as DNA: TGTGCCAGCAGTTTAACTGGGGACAGGGGACGCAATGAGCAGTTCTTC.

CDR3 bases: TGTGCCAGCAGCTTGCACCCACAGGTCTCTGGAAACACCATATATTTT. Encoded protein: CASSLHPQVSGNTIYF. V and J are TRBV5-4 and TRBJ1-3; a possible D gene is TRBD1 (5 bases). The germline V and J ends were trimmed by 1 base and 0 bases, with 11 bases remaining between them. The CDR3 contains 16 residues. CDR1 is SGHNT, CDR2 YYREEE, per germline (reference sequence).

The V gene is TRBV5-6, the J gene TRBJ1-3; no clear D. The CDR3 is made up of 16 amino acids. Trimming took 0 bases from V and 0 from J, leaving 10 bases between them. CDR1 is SGHDT, CDR2 YYEEEE, per germline. CDR3 nucleotide sequence: TGTGCCAGCAGCTTGGAAGGAGATAGCTCTGGAAACACCATATATTTT. Translated, it gives CASSLEGDSSGNTIYF.

The J gene is TRBJ2-2, the V gene TRBV21-1; no check of the table's D call, TRBD1, against the DNA was made. TRBV21-1 constitutes a pseudogene. This CDR3 is built from 17 residues. CDR3 DNA: TGTGCCAGCAGCAAAGACGTCGGGACAGCAAACACCGGGGAGCTGTTTTTT. It specifies CASSKDVGTANTGELFF.

The V gene is TRBV7-6, the J gene TRBJ1-4; the D gene is possibly TRBD1 (5 bases). V was trimmed by 7 bases and J by 10 bases, leaving 25 bases between them. This CDR3 spans 16 amino acids. Germline V lookup: CDR1 SGHVS, CDR2 FNYEAQ. The CDR3 reads CASTLGGLVGLGKLFF. The CDR3 DNA sequence: TGTGCCAGCACCCTGGGGGGGTTGGTAGGGTTGGGAAAACTGTTTTTT.

J is TRBJ2-1 and V is TRBV5-1, with 9 bases aligning to TRBD2. This CDR3 has 15 residues. Germline V CDR1 and CDR2: SGHRS, YFSETQ. V was clipped by 5 bases and J by 7 bases; unmatched bases: 10. This CDR3 reads CASRPAGGPPNEQFF. In DNA form, the CDR3 reads TGCGCCAGCAGGCCAGCGGGGGGACCTCCAAATGAGCAGTTCTTC.

The genes are TRBV5-1 and TRBJ2-7, with 7 bases fitting TRBD1. The length of the CDR3 is 15 residues. With 0 bases clipped from V and 6 bases from J, the junction kept 9 bases outside the gene matches. Germline V gene lookup returns CDR1 SGHRS and CDR2 YFSETQ. The DNA of the CDR3 is TGCGCCAGCAGCTTGGGAGGGCGACAGGGCGGCGAGCAGTACTTC. It translates to CASSLGGRQGGEQYF.

This clone was detected a few times. V gene TRBV19 combines with J gene TRBJ2-2, with TRBD1 matching 7 bases. This CDR3 has 14 amino acids. CDR1 is LNHDA and CDR2 is SQIVND in the germline V gene (reference sequence). The V gene end was trimmed by 6 bases and the J gene end by 6 bases; junction bases not matched to a gene: 7. DNA for the CDR3: TGTGCCAGTAGCCGGGACAGTATCGCCGGGGAGCTGTTTTTT. Residues: CASSRDSIAGELFF.

This chain uses TRBV6-5 with TRBJ2-3; maybe TRBD1 (6 bases). From germline, CDR1 is MNHEY and CDR2 SVGAGI. V gave up 2 bases and J gave up 4 bases, with 13 bases separating them. This CDR3 has 15 amino acids. In DNA, the CDR3 is TGTGCCAGCAGTTACCAAACAGGGTCAGCAGATACGCAGTATTTT. This gives the protein CASSYQTGSADTQYF.

The CDR3 DNA is TGTGCCAGCAGTTCTCCCGGACAGATAGGTGGCTACACCTTC. Its translation is CASSSPGQIGGYTF. The chain is built from TRBV27 and TRBJ1-2, with a tentative D call TRBD1 (6 bases). The CDR3 is 14 amino acids. V shed 4 bases and J shed 7 bases, with 16 bases lying between them. Germline CDR1 MNHEY, CDR2 SMNVEV (reference sequence).

The CDR3 coding sequence is TGCAGCGTTTGGGACAGCTCTGGAAACACCATATATTTT. Translated: CSVWDSSGNTIYF. V usage is TRBV29-1 and J usage is TRBJ1-3, with TRBD1 matching 7 bases. CDR3 length: 13 amino acids. The germline CDR1 and CDR2 sequences are SQVTM and ANQGSEA. After removal of 5 bases from V and 0 bases from J, the junction contained 1 base not matched to a gene.

V gene TRBV5-6 combines with J gene TRBJ2-5, with D perhaps TRBD1 (5 bases). Trimming removed 4 bases from V and 2 bases from J, with 9 bases in between. CDR3 length: 13 residues. The germline V gene has CDR1 SGHDT and CDR2 YYEEEE. The CDR3 loop reads CASSPDSQETQYF. The CDR3 DNA reads as TGTGCCAGCAGCCCTGACAGTCAAGAGACCCAGTACTTC.

The V gene is TRBV19, the J gene TRBJ2-6; D call uncertain. The V gene's germline CDR1 is LNHDA and CDR2 SQIVND (reference sequence). The V gene lost 5 bases and the J gene lost 9 bases, with 20 bases spanning the gap. This CDR3 region has 16 residues. This CDR3 reads CASSLSPGVGGNVLTF. In nucleotides, the CDR3 is TGTGCCAGTAGTCTGAGTCCGGGTGTTGGTGGCAACGTCCTGACTTTC.

The rearrangement links TRBV10-3 to TRBJ2-7; TRBD1 matches 12 bases. CDR3 length: 15 residues. J lost 6 bases, V lost 4 bases, and 7 bases had no gene match. The germline V gene encodes CDR1 ENHRY and CDR2 SYGVKD. The CDR3 nucleotides read TGTGCCATCAGTGTGGGGGACAGGGGGCCGGGCGAGCAGTACTTC. Its protein is CAISVGDRGPGEQYF.